This section outlines one T cell receptor beta chain sequence together with its context. Its antigen is currently unknown. The data were obtained in a study of T cell responses to AZD1222 COVID-19 vaccine. Whole-study results and caveats: At 160-218 and 743-854, vaccine-associated CD4 TCRs were dominant, and they spanned spike.

Trimming stripped 6 bases from V and 5 bases from J, with 14 bases between. The V gene's germline CDR1 is MNHNY and CDR2 SVGAGI (reference sequence). This CDR3 has 13 residues. Profiling relied on immunoSEQ multiplex PCR, and the TCRdb table lists in-frame clones only, not all of them. The sample lists tens of thousands of clones, 88% occurring once. This TCR came from an adult who received the MenACWY meningococcal vaccine as a control. V and J are TRBV6-6 and TRBJ2-7; TRBD1 or TRBD2 may be the D gene (7 bases each). The input for sequencing was peripheral blood, taken 28 days after the second dose of the MenACWY control vaccine. The CDR3 loop reads CASSPRGGHEQYF. The CDR3 DNA is TGTGCCAGCAGCCCCAGGGGGGGCCACGAGCAGTACTTC.